This TCR beta chain is drawn from a study of cytomegalovirus exposure and HLA in healthy donors. Study overall: The approximately 110 validation repertoires used the same platform as the roughly 670 first-cohort repertoires, a later analysis reported.

As regards this clone: Its antigen remains unidentified.

Germline CDR1 is LNHDA and CDR2 is SQIVND (reference sequence). V lost 0 bases, J lost 5 bases, and 5 bases lay in between. The CDR3 extends over 13 amino acids. Study outcomes and limitations: It was confirmed in vitro that a few of the CMV-associated chains were specific for CMV antigens. Both high specificity and high sensitivity reportedly marked the classifier's diagnosis of cytomegalovirus status. Subsequent analysis found a tendency for first-cohort TCR clusters to co-occur within the approximately 130 validation repertoires.

Repertoires were generated with immunoSEQ multiplex PCR, while TCRdb's copy carries only in-frame clones and drops some. The sample records some 90,000 clones, around 96% being singletons. This rearrangement joins TRBV19 to TRBJ2-1; D gene unclear. What was sequenced was PBMCs. This receptor was obtained from a man between 18 and 29 years old in good health and CMV-seronegative. The chain's CDR3 is CASSIDLHNEQFF. CDR3 DNA: TGTGCCAGTAGTATAGATCTTCACAATGAGCAGTTCTTC.